The rows below give T cell receptor beta chains drawn from one sample of a study of blood T cell repertoires in COVID-19. Libraries were prepared by immunoSEQ multiplex PCR; TCRdb keeps only in-frame clonotypes and omits some of them. The sample gives approximately 150,000 clones, around 80% of which show up once; roughly 15% is in the top ten. Sequences were obtained from peripheral blood. All receptors derive from a human donor with acute or convalescent COVID-19. The donor label of this sample is uncertain. Both conserved end residues are part of each CDR3. A D gene is named only where the DNA matches it firmly. The size of a clone is reported for some rows only, either as once, few or many, or as a class for expanded clones.

D gene	V gene	J gene	CDR3 length	clone size	CDR3 DNA	CDR3 protein
NA	TRBV5-1	TRBJ1-4	15	NA	TGCGCCAGCAGCTTGTCCCACTTCCTAGGTGAAAAACTGTTTTTT	CASSLSHFLGEKLFF
TRBD1	TRBV5-1	TRBJ1-4	18	once	TGCGCCAGCAGCTTGGACCTCGGGCCAGTCGCAGGGGGTGAAAAACTGTTTTTT	CASSLDLGPVAGGEKLFF
NA	TRBV6-4	TRBJ1-2	17	NA	TGTGCCAGCAGTGACTCCGCTCACTCACAGGGAAACTATGGCTACACCTTC	CASSDSAHSQGNYGYTF
NA	TRBV20-1	TRBJ2-5	11	NA	TGCAGTGCCCACCCGCGTGAGACCCAGTACTTC	CSAHPRETQYF
NA	TRBV5-1	TRBJ1-3	17	few	TGCGCCAGCAGCTTGGATTCGTCGCTCAGCTCTGGAAACACCATATATTTT	CASSLDSSLSSGNTIYF
NA	TRBV11-2	TRBJ2-5	16	NA	TGTGCCAGCAGTGGAGGCGGGGGCCATAGCCAAGAGACCCAGTACTTC	CASSGGGGHSQETQYF
NA	TRBV2	TRBJ1-5	15	NA	TGTGCCAGCAGATCTGACAGCTATAGCAATCAGCCCCAGCATTTT	CASRSDSYSNQPQHF
NA	TRBV4-1	TRBJ2-2	18	NA	TGCGCCAGCAGCCATGACATTACGGGACATAGAGGGACCGGGGAGCTGTTTTTT	CASSHDITGHRGTGELFF
NA	TRBV19	TRBJ1-5	13	NA	TGTGCCAGTAGTGTAGAGCGGAATCAGCCCCAGCATTTT	CASSVERNQPQHF
TRBD1	TRBV19	TRBJ1-1	15	NA	TGTGCCAGTAGTATGGGCAGGGGGCGCCAGACTGAAGCTTTCTTT	CASSMGRGRQTEAFF
NA	TRBV7-2	TRBJ2-1	16	NA	TGTGCCAGCAGCTTAGAAAGGCGGGGGCCCTACAATGAGCAGTTCTTC	CASSLERRGPYNEQFF
NA	TRBV4-1	TRBJ1-3	15	NA	TGCGCCAGCAGCCAAGACAGGGGATCCGGAAACACCATATATTTT	CASSQDRGSGNTIYF
NA	TRBV5-1	TRBJ2-2	16	NA	TGCGCCAGCAGCTTGGACAGGGTCGCGAACACCGGGGAGCTGTTTTTT	CASSLDRVANTGELFF
NA	TRBV11-2	TRBJ1-1	15	NA	TGTGCCAGCAGCTTAGATCCAGGCGACCTCACTGAAGCTTTCTTT	CASSLDPGDLTEAFF
NA	TRBV7-9	TRBJ2-7	13	NA	TGTGCCAGCAGCCTCACAGGGTCGGGGGAGCAGTACTTC	CASSLTGSGEQYF
TRBD1	TRBV3-1/TRBV3-2	TRBJ1-1	14	NA	TGTGCCAGCAGCCAGGGACAGTCGAACACTGAAGCTTTCTTT	CASSQGQSNTEAFF
NA	TRBV30	TRBJ1-5	13	NA	TGTGCCTGGAGTGTACGGGGGAATCAGCCCCAGCATTTT	CAWSVRGNQPQHF
TRBD1	TRBV5-1	TRBJ2-1	13	once	TGCGCCAGCAGCTCGGGACAGGTGAATGAGCAGTTCTTC	CASSSGQVNEQFF
NA	TRBV7-2	TRBJ1-2	16	NA	TGTGCCAGCAGCCCAAACGGCCCGGGACTACGGGTAGGCTACACCTTC	CASSPNGPGLRVGYTF
NA	TRBV18	TRBJ1-1	14	NA	TGTGCCAGCCGACAGGACACCAGGGACACTGAAGCTTTCTTT	CASRQDTRDTEAFF
TRBD1	TRBV3-1/TRBV3-2	TRBJ1-1	17	NA	TGTGCCAGCAGCCGACAACTGTCTACAGGGGGCGGCACTGAAGCTTTCTTT	CASSRQLSTGGGTEAFF
TRBD1	TRBV5-1	TRBJ1-6	15	NA	TGCGCCAGCAGCTCGGGACAGGGCCGGAATTCACCCCTCCACTTT	CASSSGQGRNSPLHF
TRBD1	TRBV5-6	TRBJ2-7	15	NA	TGTGCCAGCAGCTTTCTGACAGGGGGGGACTACGAGCAGTACTTC	CASSFLTGGDYEQYF
NA	TRBV3-1/TRBV3-2	TRBJ1-1	13	NA	TGTGCCAGCAGCCAAGGCCCGAGCACTGAAGCTTTCTTT	CASSQGPSTEAFF
TRBD1	TRBV9	TRBJ2-1	15	once	TGTGCCAGCAGCGTCTCCGGGACAGGGGGCAATGAGCAGTTCTTC	CASSVSGTGGNEQFF
NA	TRBV11-2	TRBJ2-2	15	NA	TGTGCCAGCAGCTCCCCCGTTCCGAACACCGGGGAGCTGTTTTTT	CASSSPVPNTGELFF
NA	TRBV6-1	TRBJ1-2	14	many	TGTGCCAGCAGTGATCCGGGGGGGAACTATGGCTACACCTTC	CASSDPGGNYGYTF
NA	TRBV7-2	TRBJ1-6	18	NA	TGTGCCAGCAGCTTAGCGGGCCGGGGGAGCTCCTATAATTCACCCCTCCACTTT	CASSLAGRGSSYNSPLHF
NA	TRBV6-2/TRBV6-3	TRBJ1-5	20	NA	TGTGCCAGCAGTTACCCCCTCCCCAGACAGGCTAGCAATAGCAATCAGCCCCAGCATTTT	CASSYPLPRQASNSNQPQHF
NA	TRBV29-1	TRBJ1-5	12	NA	TGCAGCGTCAGGGTTAGCAATCAGCCCCAGCATTTT	CSVRVSNQPQHF
NA	TRBV6-1	TRBJ1-2	14	NA	TGTGCCAGCAGTGTTGGTCAGGTACGCTATGGCTACACCTTC	CASSVGQVRYGYTF
TRBD1	TRBV5-1	TRBJ1-2	13	NA	TGCGCCAGCAGCATACAGGGGGACTATGGCTACACCTTC	CASSIQGDYGYTF
NA	TRBV5-1	TRBJ2-3	15	NA	TGCGCCAGCAGCGCCGGACAGCGCAGCACAGATACGCAGTATTTT	CASSAGQRSTDTQYF
TRBD2	TRBV20-1	TRBJ2-5	11	NA	TGCAGTGCTAGTGAGACTAGCCGCGCGTACTTC	CSASETSRAYF
NA	TRBV5-1	TRBJ1-5	14	NA	TGCGCCAGCAGCGATGGGGGCAGAAATCAGCCCCAGCATTTT	CASSDGGRNQPQHF
NA	TRBV6-5	TRBJ2-5	13	NA	TGTGCCAGCGTGAGGGGGGGCGAGGAGACCCAGTACTTC	CASVRGGEETQYF
TRBD2	TRBV5-4	TRBJ2-7	16	NA	TGTGCCAGCAGCATCAAACGGGCGGGGGGGACCTACGAGCAGTACTTC	CASSIKRAGGTYEQYF